This T cell receptor beta chain was recovered during a study of cytotoxic CD8 clonotypes in ibrutinib-treated CLL (dated by TCRdb to the early 2020s). For the wider study: The cohort included around 16 treatment-naive and ten to eleven relapsed/refractory patients; 17 to 18 were IGHV unmutated. Of the roughly 86 people in the trial, approximately 24 had longitudinal samples available. Every remission and progressive disease sample was obtained while ibrutinib was still being received by the patients. Responses were partial in roughly 24 patients and complete in 2; after median 68 months follow-up, around 14 stayed in remission and approximately twelve progressed. Response samples were taken after a median of about a year on treatment, ranging from 6 to 36 months. Cryopreserved peripheral blood mononuclear cells were collected before treatment, at response, and at either disease progression or sustained remission. An average of 255,043 productive templates and 94,082 productive rearrangements was obtained per sample.

Counted from cysteine to phenylalanine, this CDR3 has 13 amino acids. Only the CDR3 part of the read is kept: 39 bases, read in frame from the first base. V drops 9 bases and J drops 3 bases, leaving 15 bases in between. Taken from the germline V gene, the CDR1 and CDR2 loops are KGHSH and LQKENI. A MiSeq instrument was used for deep resolution sequencing, which targeted depths ranging from 1 in 1 million up to 1 in 200,000 T cells, with coverage averaging 10x for each clonotype. The immunoSEQ hsTCRB Kit was used to generate TCR beta libraries. From the authors' description of their analysis: Data were analyzed with ImmunoSEQ Data Assistant and ImmunoSEQ Analyzer, with V, D and J genes assigned per IMGT definitions. Clonality, with values ranging from 0 to 1, was calculated as one minus the normalized Shannon entropy of productive rearrangement frequencies. Only overrepresented clonotypes making up at least 0.05% of the repertoire of each patient were included in the public clonotype analysis. Roughly 12 age-matched healthy donor repertoires from immuneACCESS were used as controls for clonality. Here the immuneACCESS table is served through TCRdb, limited to in-frame sequences with V and J called. Missing clones are a known gap in these copies; in checked studies unresolved V genes cover under half, and the rest lacks a known reason. V, J and clone size are those of that table, while D and trimming were read from the DNA. The sample contains 130,000 to 150,000 clones, about 80% of them found a single time. The ten largest clones add up to around 13% of the sample.

For this clone: Its specific antigen is unknown. There are no base qualities to consult, and no much larger clone falls within one base.

This specimen's time point label, interpreted: about eleven months on ibrutinib. For TCR beta library preparation, around 1.8 micrograms of genomic DNA were extracted from the cryopreserved PBMCs. High-throughput TCR beta sequencing was performed on longitudinal blood samples from CLL patients receiving ibrutinib monotherapy. The patients took part in an open-label, single-center phase 2 trial of ibrutinib monotherapy. General conclusions and limits of the study: Baseline clonality exceeded that of age-matched healthy donors and correlated strongly with circulating CD8+ T-cell counts. Sustained-remission and progressing patients did not have matched sampling times, and lymph node repertoires were not examined. Public clonotypes were rare and either contracted or stayed stable during treatment, and the rise in clonality at ibrutinib response reflected the expansion of private clonotypes. An increase in clonality was observed at ibrutinib response, with clonality remaining stable during sustained remission and falling back toward baseline at progression.

The V and J segments used are TRBV18 and TRBJ2-7; a tentative D match to TRBD1 spans 6 bases. The TCR was taken from a human donor with chronic lymphocytic leukemia. The source was PBMCs, collected after 12 months of ibrutinib treatment. The nucleotide sequence is given as TGTGCCAGTAAACCGGGACACAACTACGAGCAGTACTTC. It translates to CASKPGHNYEQYF.